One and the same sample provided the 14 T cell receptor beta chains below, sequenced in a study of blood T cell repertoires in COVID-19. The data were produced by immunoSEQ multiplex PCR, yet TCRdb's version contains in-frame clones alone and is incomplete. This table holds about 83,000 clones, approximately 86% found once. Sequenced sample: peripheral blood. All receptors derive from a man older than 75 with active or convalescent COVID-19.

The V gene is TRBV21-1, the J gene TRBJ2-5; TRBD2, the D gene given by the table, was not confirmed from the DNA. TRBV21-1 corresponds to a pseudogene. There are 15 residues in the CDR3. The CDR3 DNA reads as TGTGCCAGCAGCCGCACCGTGGGAGGGCAAGAGACCCAGTACTTC. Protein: CASSRTVGGQETQYF.

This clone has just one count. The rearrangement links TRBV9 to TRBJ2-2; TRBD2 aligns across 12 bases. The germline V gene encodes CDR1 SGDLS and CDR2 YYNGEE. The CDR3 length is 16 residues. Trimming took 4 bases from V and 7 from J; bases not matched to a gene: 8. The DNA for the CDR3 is TGTGCCAGCAGCCCTCAGACTAGCGGGAGCTACGGGGAGCTGTTTTTT. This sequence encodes CASSPQTSGSYGELFF.

The CDR3 region has the DNA TGCGCCAGCAGCATCGGGACAGGGGGACAGCCCCAGCATTTT. Translation gives CASSIGTGGQPQHF. The V call is TRBV5-1, the J call TRBJ1-5, with 11 bases fitting TRBD1. This CDR3 region has 14 residues. V was clipped by 4 bases and J by 7 bases; unmatched bases: 4. The germline V gene encodes CDR1 SGHRS and CDR2 YFSETQ.

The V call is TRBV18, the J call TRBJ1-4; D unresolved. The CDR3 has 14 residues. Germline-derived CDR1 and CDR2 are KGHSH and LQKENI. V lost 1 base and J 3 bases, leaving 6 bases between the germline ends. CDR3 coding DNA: TGTGCCAGCTCACCACAGGGAGCTAATGAAAAACTGTTTTTT. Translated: CASSPQGANEKLFF.

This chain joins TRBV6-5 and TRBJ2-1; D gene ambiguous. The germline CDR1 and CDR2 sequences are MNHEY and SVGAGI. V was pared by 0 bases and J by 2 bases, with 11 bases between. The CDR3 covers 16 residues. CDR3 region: CASSYSGAIPYNEQFF. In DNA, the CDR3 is TGTGCCAGCAGTTACTCCGGAGCGATACCCTACAATGAGCAGTTCTTC.

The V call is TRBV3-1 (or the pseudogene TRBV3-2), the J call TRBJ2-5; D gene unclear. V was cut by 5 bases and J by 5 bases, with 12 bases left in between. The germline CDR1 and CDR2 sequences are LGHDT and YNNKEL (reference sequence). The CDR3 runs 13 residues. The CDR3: CASSTAGFETQYF. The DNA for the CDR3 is TGTGCCAGCAGCACGGCAGGTTTTGAGACCCAGTACTTC.

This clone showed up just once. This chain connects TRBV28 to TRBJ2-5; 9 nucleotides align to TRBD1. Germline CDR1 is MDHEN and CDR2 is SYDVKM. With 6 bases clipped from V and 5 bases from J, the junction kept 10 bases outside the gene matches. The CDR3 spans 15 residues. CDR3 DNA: TGTGCCAGCAGCATCACAGGGGGCACGGGGGAGACCCAGTACTTC. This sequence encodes CASSITGGTGETQYF.

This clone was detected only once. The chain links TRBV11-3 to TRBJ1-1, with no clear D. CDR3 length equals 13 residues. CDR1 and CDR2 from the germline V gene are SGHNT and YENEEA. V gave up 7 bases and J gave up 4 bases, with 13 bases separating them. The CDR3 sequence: CASTRNGVTEAFF. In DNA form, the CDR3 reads TGTGCCAGCACGCGGAACGGGGTCACTGAAGCTTTCTTT.

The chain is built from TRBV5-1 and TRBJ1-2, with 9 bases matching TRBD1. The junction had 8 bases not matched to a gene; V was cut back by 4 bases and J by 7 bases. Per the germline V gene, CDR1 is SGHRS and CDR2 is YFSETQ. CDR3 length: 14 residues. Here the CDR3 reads CASSGTGTGSGYTF. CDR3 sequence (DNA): TGCGCCAGCAGCGGGACCGGGACAGGGTCTGGCTACACCTTC.

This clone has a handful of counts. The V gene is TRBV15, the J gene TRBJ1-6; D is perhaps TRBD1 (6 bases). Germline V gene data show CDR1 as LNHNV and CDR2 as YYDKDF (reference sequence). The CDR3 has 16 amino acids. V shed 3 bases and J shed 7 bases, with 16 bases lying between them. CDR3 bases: TGTGCCACCAGCAGGGATCCCAGGGGATACAATTCACCCCTCCACTTT. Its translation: CATSRDPRGYNSPLHF.

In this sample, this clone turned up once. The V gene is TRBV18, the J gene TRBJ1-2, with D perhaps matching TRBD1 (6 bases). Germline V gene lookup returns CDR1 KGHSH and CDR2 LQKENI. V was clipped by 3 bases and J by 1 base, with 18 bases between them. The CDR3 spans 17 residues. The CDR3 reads CASSPTSGASVNYGYTF. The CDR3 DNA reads TGTGCCAGCTCACCGACGTCAGGGGCCTCAGTTAACTATGGCTACACCTTC.

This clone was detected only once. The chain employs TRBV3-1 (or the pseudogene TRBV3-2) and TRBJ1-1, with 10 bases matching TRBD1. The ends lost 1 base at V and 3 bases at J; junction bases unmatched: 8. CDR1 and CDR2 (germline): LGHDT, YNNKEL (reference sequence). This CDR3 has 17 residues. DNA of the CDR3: TGTGCCAGCAGCCAAGGGGGAACCGGGACAGGGGACACTGAAGCTTTCTTT. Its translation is CASSQGGTGTGDTEAFF.

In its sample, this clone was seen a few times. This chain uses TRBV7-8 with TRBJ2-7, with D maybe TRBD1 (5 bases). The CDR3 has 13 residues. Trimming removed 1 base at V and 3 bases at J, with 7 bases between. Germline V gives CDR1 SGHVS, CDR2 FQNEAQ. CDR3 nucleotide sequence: TGTGCCAGCAGCTTAGGGACAAACTACGAGCAGTACGTC. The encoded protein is CASSLGTNYEQYV.

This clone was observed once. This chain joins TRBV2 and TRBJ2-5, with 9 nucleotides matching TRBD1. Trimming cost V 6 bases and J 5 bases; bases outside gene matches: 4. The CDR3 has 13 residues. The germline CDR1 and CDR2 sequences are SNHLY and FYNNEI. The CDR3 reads CASRRDRAETQYF. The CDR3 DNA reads TGTGCCAGCAGACGGGACAGGGCTGAGACCCAGTACTTC.